The 15 T cell receptor beta chains in this list originate from one sample, sequenced in a study of glioma-infiltrating T cells after dendritic cell vaccination. Stated time point: after dendritic cell vaccination, including at tumor progression/relapse. Using immunoSEQ multiplex PCR, the repertoire was profiled, and TCRdb retains in-frame clones only, with some absent. The data show around 92,000 clones, over 80% seen once. Sequences were derived from blood, sampled after dendritic cell vaccination. Source of these receptors: a human donor with glioblastoma.

The genes are TRBV19 and TRBJ1-2, with TRBD1 matching 7 bases. V lost 10 bases, J lost 5 bases, and 7 bases stayed unmatched. The V gene's germline CDR1 is LNHDA and CDR2 SQIVND (reference sequence). The CDR3 has 12 amino acids. Written as DNA, the CDR3 is TGTGCCACCCGGGACAGCGAATATGGCTACACCTTC. It specifies CATRDSEYGYTF.

The chain recombines TRBV29-1 with TRBJ1-1, with D perhaps matching TRBD1 (6 bases). This CDR3 contains 13 residues. Germline V gene lookup returns CDR1 SQVTM and CDR2 ANQGSEA. V was pared by 4 bases and J by 4 bases, with 13 bases between. The chain's CDR3 is CSVGGQYSTEAFF. As DNA, the CDR3 is TGCAGCGTTGGTGGACAGTATTCCACTGAAGCTTTCTTT.

The rearrangement uses TRBV30 and TRBJ1-6; tentatively, D is TRBD1 (6 bases). The length of the CDR3 is 11 residues. Germline V gene sequence: CDR1 GTSNPN, CDR2 SVGIG (reference sequence). Between the trimmed V and J ends, which lost 7 bases and 14 bases, there was a span of 15 bases. This CDR3 is CAFNTGHSLHF. In DNA form, the CDR3 reads TGTGCCTTCAATACAGGGCACTCCCTCCACTTT.

The gene calls are TRBV7-9 and TRBJ2-2; 7 bases are a match to TRBD2. V lost 8 bases, J lost 6 bases, and 6 bases stayed unmatched. Germline-derived CDR1 and CDR2 are SEHNR and FQNEAQ (reference sequence). There are 13 residues in the CDR3. The CDR3 loop reads CASGGGPAGELFF. In DNA, the CDR3 is TGTGCCAGCGGGGGAGGGCCGGCCGGGGAGCTGTTTTTT.

The chain has TRBV7-2 and TRBJ1-5; D ambiguous. V gave up 3 bases and J gave up 0 bases, with 6 bases separating them. The V gene's germline CDR1 is SGHTA and CDR2 FQGNSA. CDR3 length equals 14 residues. In DNA form, the CDR3 reads TGTGCCAGCAGCTTTGTTTATAGCAATCAGCCCCAGCATTTT. As protein: CASSFVYSNQPQHF. Together with reference TRBV7-2 and TRBJ1-5, the CDR3 gives the full variable domain: GAGVSQSPSNKVTEKGKDVELRCDPISGHTALYWYRQSLGQGLEFLIYFQGNSAPDKSGLPSDRFSAERTGGSVSTLTIQRTQQEDSAVYLCASSFVYSNQPQHFGDGTRLSIL.

The rearrangement links TRBV7-7 to TRBJ2-2; maybe TRBD2 (5 bases). This CDR3 is 14 amino acids long. Germline CDR1 is SSHAT and CDR2 is FNYEAQ (reference sequence). In DNA form, the CDR3 reads TGTGCTAGCGCGCCGGGAACGAACACCGGGGAGCTGTTTTTT. Encoded protein: CASAPGTNTGELFF. The variable domain in full, completed from reference TRBV7-7 and TRBJ2-2, reads GAGVSQSPRYKVTKRGQDVTLRCDPISSHATLYWYQQALGQGPEFLTYFNYEAQPDKSGLPSDRFSAERPEGSISTLTIQRTEQRDSAMYRCASAPGTNTGELFFGEGSRLTVL.

V usage is TRBV7-9 and J usage is TRBJ2-7; 10 bases align to TRBD2. This CDR3 contains 16 residues. Germline V gene data show CDR1 as SEHNR and CDR2 as FQNEAQ (reference sequence). Trimming took 5 bases from V and 0 from J; bases not matched to a gene: 7. In nucleotides, the CDR3 is TGTGCCAGCAGCCCACCTAGCGGGAGTACCTCCTACGAGCAGTACTTC. Translation: CASSPPSGSTSYEQYF. The variable domain in full, completed from reference TRBV7-9 and TRBJ2-7, reads DTGVSQNPRHKITKRGQNVTFRCDPISEHNRLYWYRQTLGQGPEFLTYFQNEAQLEKSRLLSDRFSAERPKGSFSTLEIQRTEQGDSAMYLCASSPPSGSTSYEQYFGPGTRLTVT.

This clone was seen only a few times. The V and J genes are TRBV7-8 and TRBJ2-5; TRBD1 might be the D (6 bases). V was pared by 5 bases and J by 4 bases, with 17 bases between. CDR3 size: 15 residues. Germline CDR1 and CDR2: SGHVS and FQNEAQ. The CDR3 nucleotides are TGTGCCAGCAGCCTGAACGGACAGATGGGAGAGACCCAGTACTTC. Translated: CASSLNGQMGETQYF.

The V call is TRBV5-1, the J call TRBJ2-5; D is perhaps TRBD2 (5 bases). CDR1 is SGHRS, CDR2 YFSETQ, per germline. Trimming shortened V by 0 bases and J by 2 bases, and 11 bases separated the two germline ends. This CDR3 has 15 residues. CDR3 sequence: CASSLVSARQETQYF. The DNA for the CDR3 is TGCGCCAGCAGCTTGGTTAGCGCCCGGCAAGAGACCCAGTACTTC.

The chain combines TRBV5-1 with TRBJ2-6; 8 bases agree with TRBD1. V shed 4 bases, J shed 4 bases, and the junction held 13 bases outside the gene matches. This CDR3 is built from 18 residues. Germline V gives CDR1 SGHRS, CDR2 YFSETQ. CDR3 residues: CASSTWTGRTAGANVLTF. The DNA of the CDR3 is TGCGCCAGCAGCACCTGGACAGGGAGGACAGCCGGGGCCAACGTCCTGACTTTC.

The J gene is TRBJ1-2, the V gene TRBV9; perhaps TRBD1 as D (5 bases). This CDR3 contains 13 residues. CDR1 and CDR2 from the germline V gene are SGDLS and YYNGEE. Trimming pared 2 bases from V and 1 base from J, leaving 6 bases between. CDR3 DNA: TGTGCCAGCAGCGTGACAGTTAACTATGGCTACACCTTC. Its translation: CASSVTVNYGYTF.

The V gene is TRBV19, the J gene TRBJ2-3; a weak D match, TRBD1 (5 bases). V lost 4 bases and J lost 6, with 8 bases in between. This CDR3 has 12 amino acids. Germline CDR1 reads LNHDA; CDR2 reads SQIVND (reference sequence). CDR3 sequence (DNA): TGTGCCAGTAGTACTAACAGGGATACGCAGTATTTT. Amino acids: CASSTNRDTQYF.

The gene calls are TRBV15 and TRBJ2-7; D might be TRBD1 (6 bases). The germline V gene has CDR1 LNHNV and CDR2 YYDKDF (reference sequence). V lost 1 base, J lost 3 bases, and 19 bases lay in between. This CDR3 contains 17 residues. Here the CDR3 DNA reads TGTGCCACCAGCAGAGGAGGGGGTGGAAGAGGGCGCTACGAGCAGTACTTC. It translates to CATSRGGGGRGRYEQYF.

The rearrangement uses TRBV5-1 and TRBJ2-5; D not certain. Germline-derived CDR1 and CDR2 are SGHRS and YFSETQ. V was pared by 4 bases and J by 0 bases, with 4 bases between. The CDR3 extends over 12 amino acids. The DNA of the CDR3 is TGCGCCAGCAGCGAGGACCAAGAGACCCAGTACTTC. The encoded protein is CASSEDQETQYF.

The V gene is TRBV11-2, the J gene TRBJ1-4; D possibly corresponds to TRBD1 (6 bases). V lost 1 base and J 7 bases, leaving 16 bases between the germline ends. Per the germline V gene, CDR1 is SGHAT and CDR2 is FQNNGV. This CDR3 region has 16 residues. The CDR3 DNA follows: TGTGCCAGCAGCTTAGTCCGGGGGGCTGAAATTGAAAAACTGTTTTTT. This translates into CASSLVRGAEIEKLFF.